Listed below are T cell receptor beta chains from one sample, sequenced in a study of blood T cell repertoires in COVID-19. Profiled with immunoSEQ multiplex PCR; TCRdb holds only in-frame clones, not every one. The sample holds 180,000 or so clones; roughly nine tenths are singletons and the top ten take under 3%. The sample comprised PBMCs or T cells enriched from blood (not recorded which). These receptors originate from a woman in her 40s with acute COVID-19. Both conserved end residues are part of each CDR3. D genes are given only for firm matches. Some rows have no size entry. The others give once, few or many, or a class for an expanded clone.

D	size	V	J	CDR3	DNA
TRBD2	-	TRBV19	TRBJ2-1	CASGTSGRTSEQFF	TGTGCCAGTGGTACTAGCGGGAGAACGAGTGAGCAGTTCTTC
-	once	TRBV4-1	TRBJ1-5	CASSQVRGVREGQPQHF	TGCGCCAGCAGCCAAGTTCGGGGTGTCAGGGAGGGTCAGCCCCAGCATTTT
-	-	TRBV12-3/TRBV12-4	TRBJ1-5	CASTRAGQPQHF	TGTGCCAGCACCCGAGCGGGGCAGCCCCAGCATTTT
TRBD2	-	TRBV19	TRBJ2-1	CASSIAEGGRDEQFF	TGTGCCAGTAGTATAGCGGAGGGAGGGCGGGATGAGCAGTTCTTC
TRBD2	-	TRBV18	TRBJ2-5	CASSRTSEETQYF	TGTGCCAGCTCGCGGACTAGTGAAGAGACCCAGTACTTC
TRBD1	-	TRBV25-1	TRBJ1-4	CASSAPQGAYEKLFF	TGTGCCAGCAGTGCCCCACAGGGGGCCTATGAAAAACTGTTTTTT
TRBD1	-	TRBV18	TRBJ2-7	CASSTGQGVPYEQYF	TGTGCCAGCTCAACGGGACAGGGGGTACCCTACGAGCAGTACTTC
-	-	TRBV9	TRBJ1-6	CASSVAGGGNNSPLHF	TGTGCCAGCAGCGTAGCTGGCGGGGGAAATAATTCACCCCTCCACTTT
-	-	TRBV2	TRBJ2-7	CASSARPPSEYF	TGTGCCAGCAGTGCGCGCCCACCGTCCGAGTACTTC
TRBD1	-	TRBV16	TRBJ2-7	CASSLDRAYEQYF	TGTGCCAGCAGCCTAGACAGGGCCTACGAGCAGTACTTC
TRBD2	-	TRBV28	TRBJ2-1	CATREASGAEQFF	TGTGCCACCAGAGAGGCCAGCGGGGCTGAGCAGTTCTTC
-	-	TRBV7-9	TRBJ2-3	CASSLERRGGDTQYF	TGTGCCAGCAGCTTAGAGCGCAGGGGCGGAGATACGCAGTATTTT
-	-	TRBV5-6	TRBJ2-7	CASSLREVRGHEQYF	TGTGCCAGCAGCTTGAGGGAAGTCAGGGGCCACGAGCAGTACTTC
TRBD1	-	TRBV27	TRBJ2-7	CASSFGQGPYEQYF	TGTGCCAGCAGTTTCGGACAGGGACCCTACGAGCAGTACTTC
-	-	TRBV29-1	TRBJ1-2	CSVDSRGIPGYTF	TGCAGCGTTGATTCTAGAGGAATCCCTGGCTACACCTTC
-	-	TRBV6-6	TRBJ1-2	CASTQGTYGYTF	TGTGCCAGCACCCAGGGGACCTATGGCTACACCTTC
TRBD1	-	TRBV5-1	TRBJ1-1	CASSKQGRIATEAFF	TGCGCCAGCAGCAAACAGGGGCGAATCGCCACTGAAGCTTTCTTT
-	-	TRBV18	TRBJ2-5	CASSPPRAEQETQYF	TGTGCCAGCTCACCACCACGAGCGGAACAAGAGACCCAGTACTTC
-	-	TRBV28	TRBJ1-3	CASSSGWGAENTIYF	TGTGCCAGCAGCTCAGGGTGGGGCGCGGAAAACACCATATATTTT
TRBD1	-	TRBV11-2	TRBJ2-3	CASSSDRGLKWGQYF	TGTGCCAGCAGCTCAGACAGGGGCCTAAAATGGGGGCAGTATTTT
TRBD1	-	TRBV7-2	TRBJ2-2	CATNPGQGGTGELFF	TGTGCCACCAACCCGGGACAGGGTGGCACCGGGGAGCTGTTTTTT
TRBD1	-	TRBV3-1/TRBV3-2	TRBJ2-1	CASSKGQEQFF	TGTGCCAGCAGCAAGGGACAGGAGCAGTTCTTC